This T cell receptor (beta chain) was captured in a study of patients and donors after allogeneic stem cell transplantation. This clonotype was counted ten times or more. Per the germline V gene, CDR1 is MNHNS and CDR2 is SASEGT. The ends were cut back, 6 bases at V and 5 bases at J, with 20 bases in the middle. The CDR3 consists of 15 residues. TCRdb independently ran MiXCR on the RT-PCR reads; one entry per CDR3 protein. Of hundreds of thousands of distinct CDR3 sequences in the sample, more than 15% were seen once. The TCR was taken from a human donor who was either an allogeneic HSCT recipient or a stem cell or donor lymphocyte infusion donor (not recorded which). It is not recorded whose cells these are; they may come from a transplant donor. This sequence joins TRBV6-1 and TRBJ2-7, with D tentatively TRBD1 (6 bases). The sequencing sample was made of blood, either unsorted or a sorted T cell fraction (not recorded which). CDR3 sequence: CASSRIQGTAHEQYF. The CDR3 coding sequence is TGTGCCAGCAGCCGGATACAGGGAACAGCCCACGAGCAGTACTTC.